The clone carrying this T cell receptor (beta chain) was seen many times. Diagnoses were made from clinical symptoms, serum measures (thyroxine and TRAb), thyroid ultrasound and orbital computed tomography. CDR1 is MDHEN and CDR2 is SYDVKM in the germline V gene. The CDR3 runs to 17 residues. V gave up 4 bases and J gave up 7 bases; unmatched junction bases: 14. This specimen belongs to a study of T cells in Graves' hyperthyroidism and ophthalmopathy. The investigators amplified TCR beta CDR3 regions from RNA transcripts. TCR CDR3 regions were first amplified by RT-PCR with HTBI primers. TCRdb processed the multiplex PCR reads anew with MiXCR; each CDR3 protein has one entry. Of fewer than 600,000 distinct CDR3 sequences listed, 14% are singletons.

Sample: blood. The V gene is TRBV28, the J gene TRBJ1-2, with 11 bases identical to TRBD1. The sequence was obtained from a woman in her thirties or forties with Graves' hyperthyroidism. Written as DNA, the CDR3 is TGTGCCAGCAGTTCGGGACAGGGGGTGATTATAGGTGTTGGCTACACCTTC. As protein: CASSSGQGVIIGVGYTF.